The source of this T cell receptor (beta chain) is a study of blood T cell repertoires in COVID-19. TCRdb's table, derived via immunoSEQ multiplex PCR, lists solely in-frame clones and lacks some. The data contain about 150,000 clones, 84% of them singletons. In germline, CDR1 is SGHRS, CDR2 YFSETQ. The CDR3 sequence is 15 residues long. V lost 4 bases, J lost 5 bases, and 18 bases lay in between. This chain links TRBV5-1 with TRBJ2-5, with TRBD2 as a possible D gene (7 bases). The receptor's source is a woman aged 45-65 years with acute or convalescent COVID-19. The sequencing sample was made of peripheral blood. The CDR3 nucleotides are TGCGCCAGCAGCCAAGTGGCGGGGGCGGGGGAGACCCAGTACTTC. The encoded protein is CASSQVAGAGETQYF.